This TCR beta chain was found in a study of shared clonotypes between healthy human individuals. Looked up from germline, CDR1 is ENHRY and CDR2 is SYGVKD. The CDR3 spans 15 residues. Trimming removed 4 bases from V and 6 bases from J, with 18 bases in between. In the CD4+ fraction, cells were divided into CD45RA+ naive and CD45RA-negative memory subsets. This clone came up a few times. Deep was the level used in running the assay. Sorted-subset replicate PCRs used 150 to 250 ng of genomic DNA. This amount corresponded to 33,000 or so T cell genomes. In the authors' methods: Owing to the provision of junction-only sequences devoid of quality scores by immunoSEQ, filtering differed. Clones were sequenced by immunoSEQ multiplex PCR, and TCRdb holds only the in-frame ones, with some missing. V and J calls and clone size come straight from that table; D and trimming were deduced from the DNA. The data contain hundreds of thousands of clones, around four fifths of them seen just once; the ten biggest clones take up about 10%.

The chain uses TRBV10-3 and TRBJ2-5; TRBD2 might be the D (5 bases). Sequenced sample: memory CD4+ T cells sorted from blood. Noted subset: CD45RA-negative fraction. The source of this sequence is a man younger than 45 in good health. As DNA, the CDR3 is TGTGCCATCAGTGTTAGCGTCCCCGGGGAGAAGACCCAGTACTTC. As protein: CAISVSVPGEKTQYF.